These T cell receptor beta chains were read from a single sample in a study of OX40 agonist ivuxolimab in advanced cancers. TCRdb's table, derived via immunoSEQ multiplex PCR, lists solely in-frame clones and lacks some. Among fewer than 80,000 clones, roughly nine tenths were seen once, and the ten largest hold roughly 14%. Sequenced here: CD4+ or CD8+ T cells sorted from blood, sampled in a trial of the OX40 agonist ivuxolimab. These receptors originate from an adult with an advanced solid tumor such as melanoma, head and neck, liver or kidney cancer. Each CDR3 is given with its conserved first and last residue. D genes are given only for firm matches. The size entry is marked missing in some rows and otherwise reads once, few, many or a size class.

v_gene	abundance	d_gene	j_gene	CDR3aa	CDR3nt
TRBV4-1	-	-	TRBJ1-4	CASSQDQKLFF	TGCGCCAGCAGCCAGGATCAAAAACTGTTTTTT
TRBV7-8	-	-	TRBJ2-7	CASSLLVIGTYEQYF	TGTGCCAGCAGCTTACTAGTGATCGGGACCTACGAGCAGTACTTC
TRBV29-1	-	-	TRBJ2-4	CSVHGRGLAKNIQYF	TGCAGCGTTCACGGACGGGGTCTAGCCAAAAACATTCAGTACTTC
TRBV9	-	TRBD2	TRBJ2-3	CASSVEREDRTDTQYF	TGTGCCAGCAGCGTAGAGCGGGAGGACCGCACAGATACGCAGTATTTT
TRBV11-2	-	TRBD2	TRBJ2-1	CASSYPAGGEQFF	TGTGCCAGCAGCTACCCGGCGGGAGGTGAGCAGTTCTTC
TRBV27	-	TRBD2	TRBJ2-1	CASSSRLAGVSYNEQFF	TGTGCCAGCAGTTCCCGACTAGCGGGGGTTTCCTACAATGAGCAGTTCTTC
TRBV6-1	-	-	TRBJ1-1	CASSDSGYTEAFF	TGTGCCAGCAGTGATAGCGGCTACACTGAAGCTTTCTTT
TRBV18	-	-	TRBJ2-6	CASSPPTMGSGANVLTF	TGTGCCAGCTCACCACCGACGATGGGCTCTGGGGCCAACGTCCTGACTTTC
TRBV15	-	-	TRBJ1-5	CATSRVATSNQPQHF	TGTGCCACCAGCAGAGTAGCCACTAGCAATCAGCCCCAGCATTTT
TRBV7-9	once	TRBD1	TRBJ2-5	CASSRRDRETQYF	TGTGCCAGCAGCCGACGGGACAGGGAGACCCAGTACTTC
TRBV28	-	-	TRBJ2-5	CASSSLSGTQETQYF	TGTGCCAGCAGCTCCCTGTCCGGGACCCAAGAGACCCAGTACTTC
TRBV6-5	-	-	TRBJ2-1	CASSYSWGHIDNEQFF	TGTGCCAGCAGTTACTCGTGGGGACACATCGACAATGAGCAGTTCTTC
TRBV13	-	-	TRBJ2-4	CASSHRSDTKNIQYF	TGTGCCAGCAGCCATAGGAGTGACACCAAAAACATTCAGTACTTC
TRBV29-1	-	TRBD1	TRBJ2-7	CSVEDGRTGSTYEQYF	TGCAGCGTTGAAGACGGGCGGACAGGGTCGACCTACGAGCAGTACTTC
TRBV27	-	-	TRBJ2-1	CASSLNPQVSYNEQFF	TGTGCCAGCAGTTTAAACCCCCAGGTATCCTACAATGAGCAGTTCTTC
TRBV11-3	-	TRBD2	TRBJ2-7	CASSLKYSGSAMQYF	TGTGCCAGCAGCTTAAAGTATAGCGGGAGCGCAATGCAGTACTTC
TRBV4-3	-	TRBD1	TRBJ2-1	CASSQGTGTYNEQFF	TGCGCCAGCAGCCAAGGGACAGGGACCTACAATGAGCAGTTCTTC
TRBV6-5	-	-	TRBJ2-7	CASSPSGDSYEQYF	TGTGCCAGCAGTCCTTCAGGGGATAGCTACGAGCAGTACTTC
TRBV2	-	TRBD1	TRBJ2-7	CASSPGTGHDEQYF	TGTGCCAGCAGTCCCGGGACAGGGCATGACGAGCAGTACTTC
TRBV6-5	-	-	TRBJ2-7	CASSYGGAPAAYEQYF	TGTGCCAGCAGTTACGGGGGGGCTCCAGCCGCCTACGAGCAGTACTTC
TRBV13	-	TRBD1	TRBJ1-2	CASRDSEGYGYTF	TGTGCCAGCCGGGACAGTGAAGGCTATGGCTACACCTTC
TRBV6-1	-	TRBD2	TRBJ2-2	CASSELAGGNTGELFF	TGTGCCAGCAGTGAACTAGCGGGAGGGAACACCGGGGAGCTGTTTTTT
TRBV27	few	TRBD2	TRBJ2-5	CASSSRLAGLETQYF	TGTGCCAGCAGTTCAAGACTAGCGGGACTGGAGACCCAGTACTTC
TRBV14	-	-	TRBJ2-2	CASSPPSANTGELFF	TGTGCCAGCAGCCCGCCTAGCGCGAACACCGGGGAGCTGTTTTTT
TRBV9	-	-	TRBJ1-3	CASSGSSGNTIYF	TGTGCCAGCAGCGGGAGCTCTGGAAACACCATATATTTT
TRBV2	-	-	TRBJ2-7	CASSEYSLGQYF	TGTGCCAGCAGTGAGTACTCCCTTGGGCAGTACTTC
TRBV4-2	-	TRBD1	TRBJ2-7	CASSQEGDQTGHEQYF	TGTGCCAGCAGCCAAGAGGGAGATCAGACAGGGCACGAGCAGTACTTC
TRBV2	medium-sized	TRBD1	TRBJ1-5	CASSEDRGDLNSNQPQHF	TGTGCCAGCAGTGAGGACAGGGGCGATCTTAATAGCAATCAGCCCCAGCATTTT
TRBV5-1	-	-	TRBJ2-7	CASSFASGFEQYF	TGCGCCAGCAGTTTTGCGTCGGGGTTCGAGCAGTACTTC
TRBV19	-	-	TRBJ2-7	CASSSKGSTYEQYF	TGTGCCAGTAGTTCGAAGGGTTCAACCTACGAGCAGTACTTC
TRBV11-3	-	TRBD2	TRBJ2-7	CASSSTSGATEQYF	TGTGCCAGCAGCTCGACTAGCGGGGCCACCGAGCAGTACTTC
TRBV2	once	TRBD1	TRBJ2-5	CASSQGQGGQETQYF	TGTGCCAGCAGTCAGGGACAGGGTGGCCAAGAGACCCAGTACTTC
TRBV14	-	-	TRBJ2-1	CASSQDHTDSYNEQFF	TGTGCCAGCAGCCAAGATCACACGGACAGTTACAATGAGCAGTTCTTC
TRBV20-1	few	-	TRBJ2-1	CSAQAPSEQFF	TGCAGTGCCCAGGCCCCTTCTGAGCAGTTCTTC